These 15 T cell receptor beta chains came from one sample sequenced in a study of patients and donors after allogeneic stem cell transplantation. A single record per CDR3 protein comes from TCRdb applying MiXCR to the RT-PCR reads. Of 900,000 to 1,000,000 distinct CDR3 sequences listed, roughly 17% are singletons. The specimen was blood, either unsorted or a sorted T cell fraction (not recorded which). All receptors come from a human donor who was either an allogeneic HSCT recipient or a stem cell or donor lymphocyte infusion donor (not recorded which). It is not recorded whose cells these are; they may come from a transplant donor.

This clonotype was picked up many times. The V call is TRBV12-3 or TRBV12-4, the J call TRBJ1-1, with D perhaps matching TRBD1 (5 bases). CDR3 length: 12 amino acids. Trimming pared 6 bases from V and 3 bases from J, leaving 8 bases between. CDR3 DNA sequence: TGTGCCAGCAGGGACACCTACACTGAAGCTTTCTTT. As protein: CASRDTYTEAFF.

A few counts support this clonotype. The rearrangement uses TRBV20-1 and TRBJ2-3, with 10 bases aligning to TRBD2. V lost 4 bases, J lost 2 bases, and 6 bases stayed unmatched. The V gene's germline CDR1 is DFQATT and CDR2 SNEGSKA (reference sequence). This CDR3 has 15 residues. The CDR3 DNA reads TGCAGTGCTAAAAAGACTAGCGGGCTCACAGATACGCAGTATTTT. Protein product: CSAKKTSGLTDTQYF.

This clonotype was counted only a few times. The junction and the germline gene differ at one end; a read error may be behind it. The V and J genes are TRBV20-1 and TRBJ1-1; D is perhaps TRBD1 (5 bases). This CDR3 has 13 residues. CDR1 and CDR2 (germline): DFQATT, SNEGSKA (reference sequence). DNA of the CDR3: TGCAGTGCGGAGGGGCAGTTGAAGACTGAAGCTTTCTTT. As protein: CSAEGQLKTEAFF.

This clonotype was observed a few times. The genes are TRBV20-1 and TRBJ1-1; D possibly corresponds to TRBD1 (5 bases). Germline CDR1 and CDR2: DFQATT and SNEGSKA (reference sequence). Trimming cost V 3 bases and J 1 base, with 15 bases left between them. This CDR3 spans 15 amino acids. Written as DNA, the CDR3 is TGCAGTGCTAGTCGGTTTGGGACGGGGAACACTGAAGCTTTCTTT. Translating gives CSASRFGTGNTEAFF.

The table lists this clonotype with a few counts. The chain recombines TRBV27 with TRBJ2-5; D could derive from TRBD1 or TRBD2 (6 bases each). V lost 7 bases to trimming and J lost 5 bases, with 20 bases between them. The CDR3 is 15 residues long. Germline loops: CDR1 MNHEY, CDR2 SMNVEV (reference sequence). The CDR3 region has the DNA TGTGCCAGCAACCCGGGGGCACCTAGCAGCGAGACCCAGTACTTC. It yields the protein CASNPGAPSSETQYF.

J is TRBJ2-1 and V is TRBV5-1; TRBD2 matches at 13 bases. The ends lost 0 bases at V and 9 bases at J; junction bases unmatched: 6. Germline assignment: CDR1 SGHRS and CDR2 YFSETQ. The CDR3 spans 16 residues. CDR3 loop: CASSLARTSGSREQFF. The CDR3 DNA reads TGCGCCAGCAGCTTGGCAAGGACTAGCGGGAGCCGTGAGCAGTTCTTC.

This clonotype has only a few counts. J is TRBJ1-6 and V is TRBV20-1; 7 positions agree with TRBD1. The ends lost 0 bases at V and 7 bases at J; junction bases unmatched: 3. In germline, CDR1 is DFQATT, CDR2 SNEGSKA (reference sequence). This CDR3 is 14 amino acids long. This CDR3 is CSARDPTGNSPLHF. The CDR3 DNA follows: TGCAGTGCTAGAGATCCGACAGGGAATTCACCCCTCCACTTT.

This clonotype has a handful of counts. The chain recombines TRBV6-1 with TRBJ1-4; D remains unclear. The CDR3 loop spans 17 amino acids. V gave up 6 bases and J gave up 2 bases, with 19 bases separating them. From germline, CDR1 is MNHNS and CDR2 SASEGT. In DNA form, the CDR3 reads TGTGCCAGCAGCCCCGAGGAAGGTTTAAGGACTAATGAAAAACTGTTTTTT. It encodes CASSPEEGLRTNEKLFF.

V and J are TRBV6-1 and TRBJ2-7; D perhaps matches TRBD2 (6 bases). From germline, CDR1 is MNHNS and CDR2 SASEGT. The CDR3 is made up of 15 amino acids. V lost 5 bases and J 6 bases, leaving 20 bases between the germline ends. CDR3 sequence (DNA): TGTGCCAGCAGTCGAACCGAATTATCCGGGGGCGAGCAGTACTTC. This gives the protein CASSRTELSGGEQYF.

V and J are TRBV6-2 or TRBV6-3 and TRBJ2-3; D tentatively fits TRBD1 or TRBD2 (5 bases each). Germline loops: CDR1 MNHEY, CDR2 SVGEGT. The V gene lost 6 bases and the J gene lost 2 bases, with 15 bases spanning the gap. CDR3 length: 15 residues. CDR3 bases: TGTGCCAGCAGCTCCGGGACGGGATACACAGATACGCAGTATTTT. Its protein is CASSSGTGYTDTQYF.

The V gene is TRBV11-1, the J gene TRBJ2-7; 10 bases are a match to TRBD1. With V trimmed by 3 bases and J by 4 bases, 6 bases remained unmatched. The CDR3 is 15 residues long. Germline V CDR1 and CDR2: SGHAT, FQDESV (reference sequence). CDR3 DNA sequence: TGTGCCAGCAGCTTGCGACAGGGGGCAAATTACGAGCAGTACTTC. This translates into CASSLRQGANYEQYF.

The chain couples TRBV6-2 or TRBV6-3 to TRBJ2-1; 15 nucleotides align to TRBD2. V shed 4 bases, J shed 7 bases, and the junction held 11 bases outside the gene matches. Germline V lookup: CDR1 MNHEY, CDR2 SVGEGT. The CDR3 runs to 18 residues. CDR3 in amino acids: CASSSPRGLAGGRNEQFF. The CDR3 bases are TGTGCCAGCAGTTCCCCTCGGGGACTAGCGGGAGGTCGAAATGAGCAGTTCTTC.

The chain employs TRBV12-3 or TRBV12-4 and TRBJ2-3; TRBD2 matches at 13 bases. V shed 2 bases and J 3 bases; nucleotides not matched to a gene: 11. CDR3 length: 19 amino acids. CDR3 in DNA: TGTGCCAGCAGTTTATCCCGGACTAGCGGGAGATCTGCGACAGATACGCAGTATTTT. The encoded protein is CASSLSRTSGRSATDTQYF.

The V gene is TRBV24-1, the J gene TRBJ2-1; 15 bases fit TRBD2. The CDR3 runs 17 residues. Germline V gene data show CDR1 as KGHDR and CDR2 as SFDVKD. V lost 3 bases and J lost 8; bases outside the gene matches: 7. CDR3 residues: CATSDPGLAGGQDEQFF. DNA for the CDR3: TGTGCCACCAGTGATCCCGGACTAGCGGGAGGGCAGGATGAGCAGTTCTTC.

V and J are TRBV20-1 and TRBJ2-1; 11 bases are a match to TRBD2. Trimming took 0 bases from V and 0 from J; bases not matched to a gene: 7. There are 18 residues in the CDR3. From germline, CDR1 is DFQATT and CDR2 SNEGSKA (reference sequence). The CDR3 protein is CSARDASGRFRSYNEQFF. CDR3 nucleotide sequence: TGCAGTGCTAGAGATGCTAGCGGGAGGTTTCGCTCCTACAATGAGCAGTTCTTC.